Here is one TCR beta chain with its context. Its target antigen remains unknown. No much larger clone exists at a distance of one base, and base qualities are not known. The data belong to a study of sequential checkpoint blockade in melanoma (dated by TCRdb to the late 2010s). The study in broad terms: Using 1:1 randomization, the trial assigned patients either to first-line nivolumab followed by ipilimumab (arm A) or to ipilimumab followed by nivolumab (arm B). Maintenance nivolumab came after each of the two trial sequences.

The sample's treatment or condition, from its label and the paper: randomized to nivolumab then ipilimumab (arm A) or the reverse (arm B). None of the patients in the trial had previously been given DNA-damaging chemotherapy. Thawed PBMCs were sorted on a FACS Aria II flow cytometer to isolate live CD3+CD8+ cells negative for CD19 and CD56. The samples were obtained from melanoma patients enrolled in CheckMate 064, an open-label, randomized phase II trial testing sequential checkpoint blockade. Peripheral blood mononuclear cells were collected by leukapheresis, purified using Ficoll-Paque, and frozen in human serum containing approximately 9.1% DMSO. Immediately after sorting, the purity of the sorted blood CD3+CD8+ cells was confirmed to be >95%, and DNA was then extracted. TCRbeta CDR3 regions were immunosequenced from genomic DNA with the immunoSEQ Assay. Before high-throughput sequencing, the genomic DNA was amplified using bias-controlled multiplex PCR. The original methods were these. To quantify the absolute abundance of each unique TCRbeta CDR3 region, the sequences were collapsed and filtered. Clonality, defined as 1 minus Pielou's evenness, was calculated using productive rearrangements only. A previously published method was used to identify clones with significantly greater frequencies in on-treatment samples than in baseline samples. TCRdb mirrors the immuneACCESS table, restricted to in-frame sequences. Some clones are absent from its copies; in checked studies, under half trace to an unresolved V gene, and the reason for the others is unknown. V and J calls and clone size are copied from that table; D and trimming were computed from the DNA. The sample contains 1,300 to 1,500 clones, roughly 60% of them found a single time. The leading ten clones occupy approximately 19% of the sample.

Paper-wide results and their limitations: The response-prediction model combining TCR metrics and mutation burden needs validation in larger, independent patient cohorts.

V is cut back by 2 bases and J by 12 bases, with 8 bases in the junction unmatched. The CDR3, cysteine through phenylalanine, is 14 amino acids long. Left in the record is the CDR3 DNA by itself, 42 bases read in frame from the first base. The germline V gene specifies MRHNA as CDR1 and SNTAGT as CDR2. The source was CD8+ T cells sorted from blood (inferred from file names), collected from a patient given nivolumab and ipilimumab in sequence. The rearrangement combines TRBV6-4 with TRBJ2-1, and TRBD2 matches 9 of the central bases. The receptor was isolated from a human patient with melanoma. Some clones in this sample may be carry-over from other donors' samples. For the CDR3, the sequence is CASSDEGLAGRQFF. The nucleotides are TGTGCCAGCAGTGACGAGGGGCTAGCGGGGCGGCAGTTCTTC.